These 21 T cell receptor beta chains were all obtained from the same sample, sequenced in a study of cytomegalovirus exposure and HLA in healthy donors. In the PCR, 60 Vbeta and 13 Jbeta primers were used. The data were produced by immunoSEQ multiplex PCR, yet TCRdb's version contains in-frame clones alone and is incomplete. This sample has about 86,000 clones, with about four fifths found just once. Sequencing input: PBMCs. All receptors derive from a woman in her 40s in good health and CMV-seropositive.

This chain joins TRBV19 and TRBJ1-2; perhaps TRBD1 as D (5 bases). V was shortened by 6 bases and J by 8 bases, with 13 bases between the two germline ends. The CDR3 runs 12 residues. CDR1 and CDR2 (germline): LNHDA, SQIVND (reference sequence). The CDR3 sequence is CASRRGQGGYTF. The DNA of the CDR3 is TGTGCCAGTAGAAGGGGCCAGGGAGGCTACACCTTC.

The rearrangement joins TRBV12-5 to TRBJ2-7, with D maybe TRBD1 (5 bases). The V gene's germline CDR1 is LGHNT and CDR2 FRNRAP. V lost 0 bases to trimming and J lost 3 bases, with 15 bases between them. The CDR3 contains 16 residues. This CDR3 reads CASGLVHPPTDYEQYF. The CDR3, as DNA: TGTGCTAGTGGTTTGGTACATCCCCCGACAGACTACGAGCAGTACTTC.

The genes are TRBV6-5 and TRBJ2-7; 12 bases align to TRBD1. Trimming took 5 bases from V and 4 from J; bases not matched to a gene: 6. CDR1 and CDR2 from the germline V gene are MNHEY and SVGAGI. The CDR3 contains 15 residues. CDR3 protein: CASSAPGQGAYEQYF. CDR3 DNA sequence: TGTGCCAGCAGTGCCCCGGGACAGGGGGCTTACGAGCAGTACTTC.

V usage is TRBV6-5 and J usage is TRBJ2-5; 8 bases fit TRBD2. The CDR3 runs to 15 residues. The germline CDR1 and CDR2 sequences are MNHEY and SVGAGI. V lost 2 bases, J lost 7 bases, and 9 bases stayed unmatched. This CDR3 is CASSYSGGPGRTQYF. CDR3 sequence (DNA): TGTGCCAGCAGTTACAGCGGGGGCCCGGGTCGGACCCAGTACTTC.

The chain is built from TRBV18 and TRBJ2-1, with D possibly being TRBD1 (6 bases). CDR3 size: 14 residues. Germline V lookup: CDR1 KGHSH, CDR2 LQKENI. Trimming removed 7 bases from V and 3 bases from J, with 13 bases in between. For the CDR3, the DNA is TGTGCCAGCTTCCGGGACAAAATCTACAATGAGCAGTTCTTC. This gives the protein CASFRDKIYNEQFF.

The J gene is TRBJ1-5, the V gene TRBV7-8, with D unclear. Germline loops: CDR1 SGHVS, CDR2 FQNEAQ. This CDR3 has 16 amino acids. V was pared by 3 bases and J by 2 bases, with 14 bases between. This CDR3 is CASSFRLAGGNQPQHF. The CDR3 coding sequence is TGTGCCAGCAGCTTCCGACTCGCCGGGGGCAATCAGCCCCAGCATTTT. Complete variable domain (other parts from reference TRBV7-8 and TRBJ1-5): GAGVSQSPRYKVAKRGQDVALRCDPISGHVSLFWYQQALGQGPEFLTYFQNEAQLDKSGLPSDRFFAERPEGSVSTLKIQRTQQEDSAVYLCASSFRLAGGNQPQHFGDGTRLSIL.

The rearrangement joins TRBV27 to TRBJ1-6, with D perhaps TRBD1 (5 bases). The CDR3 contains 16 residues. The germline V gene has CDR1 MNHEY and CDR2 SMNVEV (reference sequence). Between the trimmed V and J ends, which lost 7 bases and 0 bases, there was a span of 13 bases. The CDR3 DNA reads TGTGCCAGCACCCTACAGGCGAGCTCCTATAATTCACCCCTCCACTTT. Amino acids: CASTLQASSYNSPLHF.

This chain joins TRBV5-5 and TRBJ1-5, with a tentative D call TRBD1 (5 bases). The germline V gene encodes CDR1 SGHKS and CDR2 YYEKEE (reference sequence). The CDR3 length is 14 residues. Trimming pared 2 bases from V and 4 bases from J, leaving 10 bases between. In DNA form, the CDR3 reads TGTGCCAGCAGCTTCACGGGGGTTAATCAGCCCCAGCATTTT. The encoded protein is CASSFTGVNQPQHF.

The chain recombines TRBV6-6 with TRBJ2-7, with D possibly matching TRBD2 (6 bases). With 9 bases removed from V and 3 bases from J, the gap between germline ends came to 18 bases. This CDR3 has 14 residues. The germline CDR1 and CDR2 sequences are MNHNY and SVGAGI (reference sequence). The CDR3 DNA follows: TGTGCCAGGGCCTGGGTTGGGGAGGACTACGAGCAGTACTTC. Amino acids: CARAWVGEDYEQYF.

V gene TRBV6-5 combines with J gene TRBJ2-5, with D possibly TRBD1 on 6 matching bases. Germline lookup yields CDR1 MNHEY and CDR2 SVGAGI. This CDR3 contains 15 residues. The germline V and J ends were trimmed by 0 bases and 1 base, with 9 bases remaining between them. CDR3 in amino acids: CASSYSDSFQETQYF. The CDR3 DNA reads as TGTGCCAGCAGTTACTCGGACAGCTTCCAAGAGACCCAGTACTTC.

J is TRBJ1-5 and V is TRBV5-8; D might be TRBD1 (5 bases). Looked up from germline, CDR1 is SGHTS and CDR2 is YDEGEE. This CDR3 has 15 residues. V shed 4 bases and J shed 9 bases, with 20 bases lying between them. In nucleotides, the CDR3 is TGTGCCAGCAGCCAAGGGGTAGAAGGGGTAAGGCCCCAGCATTTT. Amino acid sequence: CASSQGVEGVRPQHF.

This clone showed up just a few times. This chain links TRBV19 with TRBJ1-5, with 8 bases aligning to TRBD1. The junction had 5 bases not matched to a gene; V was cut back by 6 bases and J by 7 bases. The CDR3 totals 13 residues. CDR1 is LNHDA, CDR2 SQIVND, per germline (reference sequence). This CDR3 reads CASSPTGVQPQHF. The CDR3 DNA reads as TGTGCCAGTAGCCCGACAGGGGTCCAGCCCCAGCATTTT.

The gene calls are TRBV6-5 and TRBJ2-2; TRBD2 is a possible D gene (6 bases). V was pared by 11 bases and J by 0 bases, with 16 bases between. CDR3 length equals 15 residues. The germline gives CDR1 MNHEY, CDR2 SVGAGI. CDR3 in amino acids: CASLGGSPNTGELFF. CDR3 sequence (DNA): TGTGCCTCCTTGGGAGGTAGTCCGAACACCGGGGAGCTGTTTTTT.

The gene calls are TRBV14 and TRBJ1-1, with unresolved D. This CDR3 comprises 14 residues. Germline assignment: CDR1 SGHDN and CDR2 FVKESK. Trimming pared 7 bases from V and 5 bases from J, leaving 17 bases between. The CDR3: CASTRSALVTEAFF. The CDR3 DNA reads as TGTGCCAGCACCCGGAGTGCTCTAGTTACTGAAGCTTTCTTT.

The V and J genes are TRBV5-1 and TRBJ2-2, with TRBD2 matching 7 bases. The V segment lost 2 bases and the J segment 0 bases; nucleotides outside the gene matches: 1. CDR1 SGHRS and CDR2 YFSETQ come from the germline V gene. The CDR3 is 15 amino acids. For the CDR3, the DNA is TGCGCCAGCAGCTTTAGCGGGCCGAACACCGGGGAGCTGTTTTTT. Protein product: CASSFSGPNTGELFF.

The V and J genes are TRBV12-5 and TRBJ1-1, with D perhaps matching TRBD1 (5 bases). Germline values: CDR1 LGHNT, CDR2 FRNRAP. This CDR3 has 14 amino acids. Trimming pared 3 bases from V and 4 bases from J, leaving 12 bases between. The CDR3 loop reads CASGLGVLSTEAFF. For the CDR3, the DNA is TGTGCTAGTGGTTTAGGGGTTCTGAGCACTGAAGCTTTCTTT. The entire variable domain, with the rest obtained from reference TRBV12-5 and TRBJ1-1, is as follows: DARVTQTPRHKVTEMGQEVTMRCQPILGHNTVFWYRQTMMQGLELLAYFRNRAPLDDSGMPKDRFSAEMPDATLATLKIQPSEPRDSAVYFCASGLGVLSTEAFFGQGTRLTVV.

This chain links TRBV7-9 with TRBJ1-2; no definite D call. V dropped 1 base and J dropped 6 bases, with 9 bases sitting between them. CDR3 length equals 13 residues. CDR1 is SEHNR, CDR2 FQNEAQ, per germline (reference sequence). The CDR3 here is CASSLGPRNGYTF. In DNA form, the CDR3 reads TGTGCCAGCAGCTTAGGTCCGCGGAATGGCTACACCTTC. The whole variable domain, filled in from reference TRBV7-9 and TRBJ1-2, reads DTGVSQNPRHKITKRGQNVTFRCDPISEHNRLYWYRQTLGQGPEFLTYFQNEAQLEKSRLLSDRFSAERPKGSFSTLEIQRTEQGDSAMYLCASSLGPRNGYTFGSGTRLTVV.

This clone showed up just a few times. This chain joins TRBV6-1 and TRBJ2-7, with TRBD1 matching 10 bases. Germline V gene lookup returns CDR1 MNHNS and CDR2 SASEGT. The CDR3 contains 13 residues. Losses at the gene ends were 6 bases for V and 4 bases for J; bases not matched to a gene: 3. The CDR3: CASRGQGFYEQYF. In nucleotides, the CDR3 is TGTGCCAGCAGGGGACAGGGGTTTTACGAGCAGTACTTC.

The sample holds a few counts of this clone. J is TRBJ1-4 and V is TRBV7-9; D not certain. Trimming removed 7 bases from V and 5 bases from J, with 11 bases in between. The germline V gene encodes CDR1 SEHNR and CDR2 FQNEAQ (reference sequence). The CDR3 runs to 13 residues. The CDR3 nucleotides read TGTGCCAGCACCACGGACTGGAATGAAAAACTGTTTTTT. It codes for CASTTDWNEKLFF. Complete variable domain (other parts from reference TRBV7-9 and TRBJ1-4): DTGVSQNPRHKITKRGQNVTFRCDPISEHNRLYWYRQTLGQGPEFLTYFQNEAQLEKSRLLSDRFSAERPKGSFSTLEIQRTEQGDSAMYLCASTTDWNEKLFFGSGTQLSVL.

The CDR3: CASSSGTANTGELFF. The CDR3 nucleotides are TGTGCCAGCAGTTCCGGGACAGCCAACACCGGGGAGCTGTTTTTT. The J gene is TRBJ2-2, the V gene TRBV28; 7 bases align to TRBD1. Trimming at V came to 4 bases and at J to 2 bases, leaving 4 bases not matched to a gene. Germline V gene sequence: CDR1 MDHEN, CDR2 SYDVKM. This CDR3 region has 15 residues.

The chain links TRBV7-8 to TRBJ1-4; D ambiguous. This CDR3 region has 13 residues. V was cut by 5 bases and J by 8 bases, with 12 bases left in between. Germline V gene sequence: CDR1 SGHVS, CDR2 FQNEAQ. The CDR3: CASSLEGEEKLFF. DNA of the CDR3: TGTGCCAGCAGCCTCGAGGGAGAGGAAAAACTGTTTTTT.